The 30 T cell receptor beta chains listed next were all sequenced from one sample in a study of T cells in Graves' hyperthyroidism and ophthalmopathy. Researchers amplified the TCR beta CDR3 regions from RNA transcripts. The primer set for the first-round RT-PCR of the TCR CDR3 was HTBI. One entry per CDR3 protein results from TCRdb running MiXCR on the multiplex PCR reads. The sample lists hundreds of thousands of distinct CDR3 sequences; around 40% were seen once. Sequencing was performed on blood. The receptors were sampled from a woman aged 40 to 55 with Graves' hyperthyroidism.

In this sample, this clonotype turned up a few times. The CDR3 loop reads CASSYRGQGRQPQHF. The DNA of the CDR3 is TGTGCCAGCAGCTACCGGGGACAGGGTCGGCAGCCCCAGCATTTT. The chain has TRBV7-2 and TRBJ1-5; 9 bases map to TRBD1. Germline CDR1 reads SGHTA; CDR2 reads FQGNSA. The CDR3 contains 15 residues. V was pared by 4 bases and J by 7 bases, with 8 bases of the junction left unmatched. Variable domain in full (rest from reference TRBV7-2 and TRBJ1-5): GAGVSQSPSNKVTEKGKDVELRCDPISGHTALYWYRQSLGQGLEFLIYFQGNSAPDKSGLPSDRFSAERTGGSVSTLTIQRTQQEDSAVYLCASSYRGQGRQPQHFGDGTRLSIL.

In its sample, this clonotype was seen many times. CDR3 region: CASTLGGAHLQGQYF. CDR3 DNA sequence: TGTGCCAGCACCCTCGGGGGGGCACACCTCCAGGGGCAGTACTTC. The chain employs TRBV2 and TRBJ2-7; 8 nucleotides agree with TRBD2. The CDR3 covers 15 residues. The germline V gene encodes CDR1 SNHLY and CDR2 FYNNEI. Losses at the gene ends were 7 bases for V and 9 bases for J; bases not matched to a gene: 17.

Turning to this clonotype: An end of the junction does not agree with germline; a read error may underlie this. The chain uses TRBV12-3 or TRBV12-4 and TRBJ2-6; D gene unclear. The CDR3 is 12 residues long. The CDR3 DNA reads as TGTGCCAGCAGTTTAGGGGTGAACACTGAAGCTTTC. The encoded protein is CASSLGVNTEAF.

Only a few counts were recorded for this clonotype. The V gene is TRBV6-5, the J gene TRBJ2-5, with D unclear. From germline, CDR1 is MNHEY and CDR2 SVGAGI. V lost 8 bases and J 2 bases, leaving 9 bases between the germline ends. The CDR3 spans 12 residues. The CDR3 DNA is TGTGCCAGCGGTGACAATCAAGAGACCCAGTACTTC. It encodes CASGDNQETQYF.

The chain has TRBV7-8 and TRBJ2-5, with TRBD1 identical over 9 bases. The CDR3 is 15 residues long. With V trimmed by 5 bases and J by 4 bases, 8 bases remained unmatched. From germline, CDR1 is SGHVS and CDR2 FQNEAQ. The CDR3 DNA reads TGTGCCAGCAGCGTGGACAGGGGAGGGACAGAGACCCAGTACTTC. This codes for CASSVDRGGTETQYF.

This clonotype has ten or more counts. The CDR3 protein is CSAREQGAVQPQHF. The CDR3 DNA sequence: TGCAGTGCTAGGGAACAGGGGGCAGTTCAGCCCCAGCATTTT. The chain has TRBV20-1 and TRBJ1-5, with 9 positions matching TRBD1. The CDR3 sequence is 14 residues long. The germline CDR1 and CDR2 sequences are DFQATT and SNEGSKA (reference sequence). V gave up 3 bases and J gave up 6 bases; unmatched junction bases: 6.

The CDR3 DNA sequence: TGTGCCAGCAGTTTTAATTTCGACGGAAAACTGTTTTTT. Its translation: CASSFNFDGKLFF. The chain links TRBV6-5 to TRBJ1-4; D gene unclear. This CDR3 contains 13 residues. Trimming cost V 4 bases and J 10 bases, with 13 bases left between them. Per the germline V gene, CDR1 is MNHEY and CDR2 is SVGAGI.

The V call is TRBV12-3 or TRBV12-4, the J call TRBJ1-6; the D gene is possibly TRBD1 (6 bases). Between the trimmed V and J ends, which lost 5 bases and 7 bases, there was a span of 9 bases. The CDR3 sequence is 13 residues long. CDR3: CASSRGANSPLHF. The CDR3 region has the DNA TGTGCCAGCAGTCGGGGGGCGAATTCACCCCTCCACTTT.

This chain connects TRBV5-6 to TRBJ2-7; D unclear. Trimming took off 4 bases at V and 0 bases at J, with 11 bases between the two ends. The CDR3 runs to 14 residues. CDR1 is SGHDT and CDR2 is YYEEEE in the germline V gene. The CDR3: CASSQGRSSYEQYF. The CDR3 bases are TGTGCCAGCAGCCAAGGACGGAGCTCCTACGAGCAGTACTTC. Supplemented by reference TRBV5-6 and TRBJ2-7, the full variable domain reads DAGVTQSPTHLIKTRGQQVTLRCSPKSGHDTVSWYQQALGQGPQFIFQYYEEEERQRGNFPDRFSGHQFPNYSSELNVNALLLGDSALYLCASSQGRSSYEQYFGPGTRLTVT.

The rearrangement links TRBV12-3 or TRBV12-4 to TRBJ1-1; 11 bases match TRBD1. Trimming took 4 bases from V and 3 from J; bases not matched to a gene: 7. This CDR3 contains 16 residues. The CDR3 here is CASSYEGQGEYTEAFF. The CDR3 nucleotides read TGTGCCAGCAGTTACGAGGGACAGGGGGAGTACACTGAAGCTTTCTTT.

The chain combines TRBV4-2 with TRBJ2-7, with no clear D. This CDR3 has 16 amino acids. Trimming pared 0 bases from V and 0 bases from J, leaving 12 bases between. CDR1 and CDR2 from the germline V gene are LGHNA and YNFKEQ. This CDR3 reads CASSQDLGKFSYEQYF. The DNA for the CDR3 is TGTGCCAGCAGCCAAGATCTGGGCAAGTTCTCCTACGAGCAGTACTTC.

The V gene is TRBV11-2, the J gene TRBJ1-1; D remains unclear. This CDR3 has 13 residues. Trimming left V 2 bases short and J 5 bases short, with 9 bases between. Germline lookup yields CDR1 SGHAT and CDR2 FQNNGV. DNA for the CDR3: TGTGCCAGCAGCTTAACAGCTCGGACTGAAGCTTTCTTT. This sequence encodes CASSLTARTEAFF.

The gene calls are TRBV7-2 and TRBJ1-2, with D hard to call. V lost 6 bases, J lost 9 bases, and 20 bases lay in between. Germline values: CDR1 SGHTA, CDR2 FQGNSA. The CDR3 consists of 14 residues. Written as DNA, the CDR3 is TGTGCCAGCAGTTCCCGGCGGATGGACTTAAGCTACACCTTC. It codes for CASSSRRMDLSYTF.

Worth noting for this clonotype: A clone one base away is much larger, so this may be a read error. The rearrangement joins TRBV10-3 to TRBJ2-5; 8 bases align to TRBD2. This CDR3 contains 13 residues. Germline CDR1 and CDR2: ENHRY and SYGVKD. The CDR3 is CAAGGGLAKTQHF. Written as DNA, the CDR3 is TGTGCCGCCGGGGGGGGCCTAGCGAAGACCCAGCACTTC.

This rearrangement joins TRBV29-1 to TRBJ2-1; TRBD2 agrees at 8 bases. J gave up 2 bases and V 6 bases, and 6 bases lay outside the gene matches. CDR1 and CDR2 (germline): SQVTM, ANQGSEA. This CDR3 is 14 amino acids long. CDR3 DNA: TGCAGCGTAAGAGCGGGAGTGGCCTACAATGAGCAGTTCTTC. Its protein is CSVRAGVAYNEQFF.

This clonotype was detected a few times. The J gene is TRBJ2-7, the V gene TRBV6-6, with a weak D call TRBD1 (5 bases). The CDR3 spans 14 residues. The V end lost 8 bases, the J end lost 4 bases, and 18 bases lay between the germline ends. CDR1 and CDR2 (germline): MNHNY, SVGAGI (reference sequence). The CDR3 sequence: CASSPGLLWYEQYF. The CDR3 coding sequence is TGTGCCAGCTCCCCAGGGCTGTTGTGGTACGAGCAGTACTTC.

This clonotype was observed many times. CDR3 sequence reads: CASRSQGWAFF. Written as DNA, the CDR3 is TGTGCCAGCAGGTCGCAGGGATGGGCTTTCTTT. The chain has TRBV6-5 and TRBJ1-1, with a tentative D call TRBD1 (5 bases). The CDR3 consists of 11 residues. V shed 6 bases and J shed 11 bases, with 13 bases lying between them. CDR1 is MNHEY, CDR2 SVGAGI, per germline.

The chain recombines TRBV2 with TRBJ2-7; TRBD1 aligns across 10 bases. The germline V gene has CDR1 SNHLY and CDR2 FYNNEI. The CDR3 runs 16 residues. Unmatched junction bases numbered 7, after V lost 1 base and J lost 4 bases. CDR3 sequence (DNA): TGTGCCAGCAGTGAAGGGGGTGCGGGACAGGGGTACGAGCAGTACTTC. It is translated as CASSEGGAGQGYEQYF.

In its sample, this clonotype was seen a few times. The chain combines TRBV5-4 with TRBJ1-2; the D gene is possibly TRBD1 (5 bases). The CDR3 is 14 amino acids. Trimming removed 0 bases at V and 3 bases at J, with 9 bases between. Germline V CDR1 and CDR2: SGHNT, YYREEE (reference sequence). Here the CDR3 reads CASSLVQGDYGYTF. The CDR3 region has the DNA TGTGCCAGCAGCTTGGTCCAGGGTGACTATGGCTACACCTTC.

This clonotype was seen a few times. The chain has TRBV28 and TRBJ1-5; D ambiguous. Germline V gene data show CDR1 as MDHEN and CDR2 as SYDVKM. This CDR3 has 14 amino acids. V lost 7 bases to trimming and J lost 10 bases, with 20 bases between them. CDR3 DNA sequence: TGTGCCAGCACCGAACCCCAGACCGGGAATCCCCAGCATTTT. It encodes CASTEPQTGNPQHF.

In its sample, this clonotype was seen many times. CDR3 residues: CASSSPPQRYGYTF. The CDR3 DNA sequence: TGTGCCAGCAGCTCGCCCCCCCAGCGCTATGGCTACACCTTC. This chain uses TRBV7-2 with TRBJ1-2; D is ambiguous. The germline CDR1 and CDR2 sequences are SGHTA and FQGNSA. V dropped 4 bases and J dropped 4 bases, with 13 bases sitting between them. The CDR3 sequence is 14 residues long.

This chain connects TRBV19 to TRBJ1-5; possibly TRBD1 for D (5 bases). This CDR3 spans 15 amino acids. The V gene's germline CDR1 is LNHDA and CDR2 SQIVND (reference sequence). Trimming shortened V by 7 bases and J by 9 bases, and 22 bases separated the two germline ends. The DNA for the CDR3 is TGTGCCAGTATGGTGAGGGGTCAGGGCGGTTGGCCCCAGCATTTT. Translation: CASMVRGQGGWPQHF.

The J gene is TRBJ1-5, the V gene TRBV2, with TRBD1 matching 7 bases. V lost 5 bases and J lost 6; bases outside the gene matches: 10. The CDR3 extends over 15 amino acids. Germline lookup yields CDR1 SNHLY and CDR2 FYNNEI. The CDR3: CASSWKQGPFQPQHF. Here the CDR3 DNA reads TGTGCCAGCAGTTGGAAACAGGGGCCGTTTCAGCCCCAGCATTTT.

V usage is TRBV6-2 or TRBV6-3 and J usage is TRBJ2-6; D is unresolved. Germline V CDR1 and CDR2: MNHEY, SVGEGT. There are 15 residues in the CDR3. V lost 3 bases and J 4 bases, leaving 10 bases between the germline ends. The CDR3 reads CASSYRQRGANVLTF. DNA of the CDR3: TGTGCCAGCAGTTATCGGCAGAGAGGGGCCAACGTCCTGACTTTC.

This clonotype is a singleton in its sample. The V call is TRBV6-1, the J call TRBJ1-1; 11 nucleotides line up with TRBD1. CDR1 and CDR2 (germline): MNHNS, SASEGT. The CDR3 spans 14 residues. The trim removed 8 bases at V and 6 bases at J, leaving 8 bases unmatched. The CDR3 loop is CASRPGTGGAEAFF. Here the CDR3 DNA reads TGTGCCAGCCGTCCCGGGACAGGGGGGGCTGAAGCTTTCTTT.

This chain's CDR3 is CAISEWGLEETQYF. Here the CDR3 DNA reads TGTGCCATCAGTGAATGGGGACTAGAAGAGACCCAGTACTTC. The V gene is TRBV10-3, the J gene TRBJ2-5, with 8 nucleotides matching TRBD2. The CDR3 loop spans 14 amino acids. J was trimmed by 3 bases and V by 3 bases; bases with no gene match: 3. CDR1 and CDR2 (germline): ENHRY, SYGVKD.

The chain is built from TRBV30 and TRBJ1-2, with 8 bases that match TRBD1. This CDR3 is 13 amino acids long. CDR1 is GTSNPN, CDR2 SVGIG, per germline (reference sequence). V lost 2 bases to trimming and J lost 13 bases; unmatched junction nucleotides: 12. CDR3 sequence (DNA): TGTGCCTGGAGTCCAACCGGGACAGGCGGACTCACCTTC. This gives the protein CAWSPTGTGGLTF. The complete variable domain, with remaining parts taken from reference TRBV30 and TRBJ1-2, reads SQTIHQWPATLVQPVGSPLSLECTVEGTSNPNLYWYRQAAGRGLQLLFYSVGIGQISSEVPQNLSASRPQDRQFILSSKKLLLSDSGFYLCAWSPTGTGGLTFGSGTRLTVV.

A word on this clonotype: Since a much larger clone is just one base distant, this may be a read error. Here the CDR3 DNA reads TGTGCCAGCAGCTCGGGGCCCGTCCAGGGATCCTGCGAGCAGTACTTC. Residues: CASSSGPVQGSCEQYF. The genes are TRBV5-6 and TRBJ2-7; D may be TRBD1 or TRBD2 (5 bases each). Per the germline V gene, CDR1 is SGHDT and CDR2 is YYEEEE. The CDR3 extends over 16 amino acids.

This clonotype was detected many times. The chain links TRBV10-3 to TRBJ1-6; D not certain. With 10 bases removed from V and 5 bases from J, the gap between germline ends came to 9 bases. CDR1 is ENHRY, CDR2 SYGVKD, per germline. This CDR3 comprises 12 residues. The CDR3, as DNA: TGTGCCACCGCCCTTGATAATTCACCCCTCCACTTT. Its translation is CATALDNSPLHF.

This clonotype has only a few counts. The V call is TRBV6-5, the J call TRBJ2-7, with 9 nucleotides matching TRBD1. The CDR3 covers 15 residues. Trimming removed 2 bases from V and 2 bases from J; junction bases left unmatched: 4. CDR1 and CDR2 (germline): MNHEY, SVGAGI. The chain's CDR3 is CASSYAGTGTYEQYF. CDR3 nucleotides: TGTGCCAGCAGTTACGCCGGGACAGGGACCTACGAGCAGTACTTC.